Listed below are T cell receptor beta chains from one sample, sequenced in a study of shared clonotypes between healthy human individuals. Only in-frame clones appear in the TCRdb table, and some are missing; sequencing was by immunoSEQ multiplex PCR. The sample consists of under 200,000 clones, 90% to 95% of them appearing once. Input material: naive CD4+ T cells sorted from blood. Source of these receptors: a woman under 40 in good health. The CDR3 runs from the conserved cysteine through the conserved F or W. Fields, in order: CDR3 length, V gene, D gene, J gene, CDR3 DNA, CDR3 protein. D genes are given only for firm matches.

16,TRBV2,TRBD1,TRBJ2-2,TGTGCCAGCAGTCCCCTCGGGACAGGGAACACCGGGGAGCTGTTTTTT,CASSPLGTGNTGELFF
14,TRBV28,.,TRBJ1-1,TGTGCCAGCGAAGACGGGGACATGAACACTGAAGCTTTCTTT,CASEDGDMNTEAFF
17,TRBV11-2,TRBD1,TRBJ2-7,TGTGCCAGCAGCTTGATGGCCCCGGGACAGGGCTCCTACGAGCAGTACTTC,CASSLMAPGQGSYEQYF
15,TRBV4-1,TRBD2,TRBJ2-7,TGCGCCAGCAGCCCCTTAGGACTAGCGGATTACGAGCAGTACTTC,CASSPLGLADYEQYF
15,TRBV5-1,.,TRBJ2-7,TGCGCCAGCAGCTTGAGGGTAGCCTCCTCCTACGAGCAGTACTTC,CASSLRVASSYEQYF
14,TRBV10-3,.,TRBJ1-1,TGTGCCATCAGTGAGGGAAGCGTGAACACTGAAGCTTTCTTT,CAISEGSVNTEAFF
14,TRBV5-4,TRBD1,TRBJ1-1,TGTGCCAGCAGCTTGGACCAGGGGGCTGGTGAAGCTTTCTTT,CASSLDQGAGEAFF
14,TRBV18,.,TRBJ2-5,TGTGCCAGCTCACTACAGGGATACGAAGAGACCCAGTACTTC,CASSLQGYEETQYF
14,TRBV28,.,TRBJ2-3,TGTGCCAGCAGCCCCAGATCACGCACAGATACGCAGTATTTT,CASSPRSRTDTQYF
15,TRBV27,.,TRBJ1-2,TGTGCCAGCAGTCATGACCGGTTGGGAGGCTATGGCTACACCTTC,CASSHDRLGGYGYTF